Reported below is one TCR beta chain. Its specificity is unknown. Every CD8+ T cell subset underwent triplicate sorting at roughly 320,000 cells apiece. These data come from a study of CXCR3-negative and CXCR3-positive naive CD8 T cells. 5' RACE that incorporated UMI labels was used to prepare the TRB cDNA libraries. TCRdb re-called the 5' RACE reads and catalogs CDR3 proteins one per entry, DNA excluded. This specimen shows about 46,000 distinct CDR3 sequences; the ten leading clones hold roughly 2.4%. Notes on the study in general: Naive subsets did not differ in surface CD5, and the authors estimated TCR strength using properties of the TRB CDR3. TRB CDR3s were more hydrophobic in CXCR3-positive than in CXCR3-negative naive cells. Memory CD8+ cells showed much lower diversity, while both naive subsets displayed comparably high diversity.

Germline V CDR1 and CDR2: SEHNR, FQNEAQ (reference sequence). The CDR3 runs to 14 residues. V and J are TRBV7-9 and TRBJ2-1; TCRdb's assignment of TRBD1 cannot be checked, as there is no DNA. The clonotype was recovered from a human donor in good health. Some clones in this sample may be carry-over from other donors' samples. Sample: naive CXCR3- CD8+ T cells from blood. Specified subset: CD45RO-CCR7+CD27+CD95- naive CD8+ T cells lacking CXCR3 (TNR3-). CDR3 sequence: CASSTLGQAVEQFF.